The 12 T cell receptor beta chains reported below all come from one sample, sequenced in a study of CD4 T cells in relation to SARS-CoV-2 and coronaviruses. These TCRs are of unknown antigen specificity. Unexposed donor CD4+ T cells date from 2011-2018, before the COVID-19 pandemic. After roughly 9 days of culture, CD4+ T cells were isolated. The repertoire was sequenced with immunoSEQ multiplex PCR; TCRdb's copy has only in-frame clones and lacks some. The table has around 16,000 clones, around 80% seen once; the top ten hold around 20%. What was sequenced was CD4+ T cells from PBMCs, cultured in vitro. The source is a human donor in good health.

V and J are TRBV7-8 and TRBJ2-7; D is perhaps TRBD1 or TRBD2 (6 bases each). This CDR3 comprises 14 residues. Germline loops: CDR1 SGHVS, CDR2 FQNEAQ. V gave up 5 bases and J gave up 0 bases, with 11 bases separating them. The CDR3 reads CASSAGTISYEQYF. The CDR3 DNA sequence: TGTGCCAGCAGCGCGGGGACAATCTCCTACGAGCAGTACTTC.

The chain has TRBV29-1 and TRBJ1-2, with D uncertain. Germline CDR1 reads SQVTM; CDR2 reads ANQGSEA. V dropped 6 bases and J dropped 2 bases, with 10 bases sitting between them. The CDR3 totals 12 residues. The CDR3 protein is CSVGPLNYGYTF. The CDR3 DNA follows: TGCAGCGTAGGACCGCTCAACTATGGCTACACCTTC.

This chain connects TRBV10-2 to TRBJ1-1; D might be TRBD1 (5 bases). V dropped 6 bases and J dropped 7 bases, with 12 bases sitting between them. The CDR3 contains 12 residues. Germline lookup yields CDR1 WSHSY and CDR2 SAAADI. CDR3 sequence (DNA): TGCGCCAGCAGCTCAGGGTTACTTGAAGCTTTCTTT. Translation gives CASSSGLLEAFF.

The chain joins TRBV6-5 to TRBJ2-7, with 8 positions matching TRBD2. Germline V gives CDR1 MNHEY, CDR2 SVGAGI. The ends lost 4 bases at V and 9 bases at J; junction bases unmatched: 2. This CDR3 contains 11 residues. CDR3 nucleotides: TGTGCCAGCAGTTTAGCGGGACTGCAGTACTTC. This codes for CASSLAGLQYF.

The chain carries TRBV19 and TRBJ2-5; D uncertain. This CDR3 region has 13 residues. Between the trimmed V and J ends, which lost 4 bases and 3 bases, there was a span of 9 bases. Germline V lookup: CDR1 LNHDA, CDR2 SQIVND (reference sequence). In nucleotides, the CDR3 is TGTGCCAGTAGTAGAGGCCTCGAAGAGACCCAGTACTTC. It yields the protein CASSRGLEETQYF.

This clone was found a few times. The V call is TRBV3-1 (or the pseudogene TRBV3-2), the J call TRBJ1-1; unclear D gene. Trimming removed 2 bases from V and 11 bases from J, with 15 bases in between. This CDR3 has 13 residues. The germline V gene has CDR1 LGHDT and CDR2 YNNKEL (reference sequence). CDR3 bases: TGTGCCAGCAGCCAATCCGGGCCTCTGACCGCTTTCTTT. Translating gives CASSQSGPLTAFF.

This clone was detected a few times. The CDR3 coding sequence is TGTGCCAGCAGTGGTCAGGGCAATCAGCCCCAGCATTTT. It encodes CASSGQGNQPQHF. This chain links TRBV2 with TRBJ1-5; D gene unclear. This CDR3 has 13 residues. Germline-derived CDR1 and CDR2 are SNHLY and FYNNEI. V lost 4 bases and J lost 2, with 6 bases in between.

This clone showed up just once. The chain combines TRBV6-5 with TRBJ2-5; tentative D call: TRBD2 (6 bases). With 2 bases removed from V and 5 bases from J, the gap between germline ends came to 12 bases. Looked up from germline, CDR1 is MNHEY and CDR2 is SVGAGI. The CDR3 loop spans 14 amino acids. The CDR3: CASSYGRAGETQYF. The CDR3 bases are TGTGCCAGCAGTTACGGGCGGGCGGGGGAGACCCAGTACTTC.

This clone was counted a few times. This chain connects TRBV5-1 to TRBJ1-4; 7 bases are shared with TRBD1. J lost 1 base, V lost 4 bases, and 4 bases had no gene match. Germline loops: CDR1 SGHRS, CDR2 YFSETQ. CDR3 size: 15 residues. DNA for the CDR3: TGCGCCAGCAGCCTGTACAGGGGAACTAATGAAAAACTGTTTTTT. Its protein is CASSLYRGTNEKLFF.

CDR3: CASSDRTSGNNEQFF. The CDR3 DNA follows: TGTGCCAGCAGTGACCGGACTAGCGGGAACAATGAGCAGTTCTTC. The J gene is TRBJ2-1, the V gene TRBV6-4; 12 bases fit TRBD2. The J segment lost 5 bases and the V segment lost 2 bases, leaving 1 base of the junction unmatched. Germline V lookup: CDR1 MRHNA, CDR2 SNTAGT. CDR3 length equals 15 residues.

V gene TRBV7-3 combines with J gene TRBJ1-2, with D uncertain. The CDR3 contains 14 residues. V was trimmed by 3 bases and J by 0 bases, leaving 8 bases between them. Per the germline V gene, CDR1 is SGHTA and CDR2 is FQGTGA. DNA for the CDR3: TGTGCCAGCAGCTTGGCGACTACTAACTATGGCTACACCTTC. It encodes CASSLATTNYGYTF.

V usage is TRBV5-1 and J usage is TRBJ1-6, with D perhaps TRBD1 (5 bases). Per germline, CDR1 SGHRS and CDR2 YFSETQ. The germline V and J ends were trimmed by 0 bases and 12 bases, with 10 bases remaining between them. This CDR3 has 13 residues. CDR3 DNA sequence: TGCGCCAGCAGCTTGGTGCAGGGCCAACCCCTCCACTTT. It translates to CASSLVQGQPLHF.